One sample yielded the 3 T cell receptor beta chains listed below, sequenced in a study of identical twins. One entry per CDR3 protein, called by TCRdb with MiXCR from the 5' RACE reads. The data show 450,000 or so distinct CDR3 sequences, roughly an eighth seen once. The same specimen was also included in a second study, on yellow fever vaccine responses in identical twins.

The sample consisted of CD4+ T cells sorted from blood. The receptors were gathered from a woman under 30 in good health.

V usage is TRBV6-1 and J usage is TRBJ2-2, with D possibly being TRBD1 or TRBD2 (5 bases each). V was clipped by 6 bases and J by 1 base, with 15 bases between them. This CDR3 has 16 residues. Germline values: CDR1 MNHNS, CDR2 SASEGT. CDR3 nucleotide sequence: TGTGCCAGCAGACTAACCGGGACGGGGAACACCGGGGAGCTGTTTTTT. It encodes CASRLTGTGNTGELFF.

This clonotype was observed at least ten times. The J gene is TRBJ2-3, the V gene TRBV7-2; 12 bases are shared with TRBD2. Germline loops: CDR1 SGHTA, CDR2 FQGNSA. Trimming removed 2 bases from V and 6 bases from J; junction bases left unmatched: 6. The CDR3 has 16 residues. CDR3 amino acids: CASSLLLAGGGDTQYF. DNA for the CDR3: TGTGCCAGCAGCTTATTACTAGCGGGGGGTGGGGATACGCAGTATTTT.

This clonotype was counted ten times or more. The gene calls are TRBV15 and TRBJ2-2; the D gene is possibly TRBD1 (5 bases). This CDR3 has 13 residues. The V gene lost 0 bases and the J gene lost 6 bases, with 5 bases spanning the gap. Looked up from germline, CDR1 is LNHNV and CDR2 is YYDKDF (reference sequence). CDR3 DNA: TGTGCCACCAGCAGAGAGGGGCCCGGGGAGCTGTTTTTT. This gives the protein CATSREGPGELFF. Based on the CDR3 plus reference TRBV15 and TRBJ2-2, the full variable domain is DAMVIQNPRYQVTQFGKPVTLSCSQTLNHNVMYWYQQKSSQAPKLLFHYYDKDFNNEADTPDNFQSRRPNTSFCFLDIRSPGLGDTAMYLCATSREGPGELFFGEGSRLTVL.